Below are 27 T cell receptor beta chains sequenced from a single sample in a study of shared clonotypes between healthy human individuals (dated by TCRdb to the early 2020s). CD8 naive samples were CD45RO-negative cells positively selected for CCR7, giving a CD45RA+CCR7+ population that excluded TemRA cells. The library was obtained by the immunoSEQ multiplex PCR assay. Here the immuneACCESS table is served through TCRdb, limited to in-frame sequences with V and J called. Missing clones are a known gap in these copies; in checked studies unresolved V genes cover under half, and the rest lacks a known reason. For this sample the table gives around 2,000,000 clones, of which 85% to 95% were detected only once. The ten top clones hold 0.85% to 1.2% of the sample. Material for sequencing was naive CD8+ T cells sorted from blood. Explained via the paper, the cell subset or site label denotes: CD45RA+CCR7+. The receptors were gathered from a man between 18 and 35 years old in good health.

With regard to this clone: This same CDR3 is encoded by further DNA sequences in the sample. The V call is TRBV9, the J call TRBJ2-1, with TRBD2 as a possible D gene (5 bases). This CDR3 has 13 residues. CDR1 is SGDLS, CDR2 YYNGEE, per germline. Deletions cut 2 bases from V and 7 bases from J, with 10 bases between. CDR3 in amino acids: CASSVAPGNEQFF. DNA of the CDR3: TGTGCCAGCAGCGTTGCTCCGGGGAATGAGCAGTTCTTC.

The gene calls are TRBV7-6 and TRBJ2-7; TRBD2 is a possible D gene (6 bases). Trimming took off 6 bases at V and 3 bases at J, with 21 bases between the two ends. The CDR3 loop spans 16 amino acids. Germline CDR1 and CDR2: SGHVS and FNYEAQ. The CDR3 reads CASSSRIGDSSYEQYF. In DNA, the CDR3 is TGTGCCAGCAGTTCCCGAATAGGGGACTCCAGCTACGAGCAGTACTTC.

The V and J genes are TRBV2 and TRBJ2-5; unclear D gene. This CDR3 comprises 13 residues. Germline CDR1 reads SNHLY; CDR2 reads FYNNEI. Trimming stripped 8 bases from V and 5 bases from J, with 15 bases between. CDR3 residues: CASRDPSKETQYF. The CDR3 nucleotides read TGTGCCAGCCGCGACCCGAGTAAGGAGACCCAGTACTTC.

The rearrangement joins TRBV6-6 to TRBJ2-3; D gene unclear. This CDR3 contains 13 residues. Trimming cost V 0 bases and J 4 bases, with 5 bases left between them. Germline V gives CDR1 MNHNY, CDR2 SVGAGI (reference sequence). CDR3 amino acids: CASSYSISDTQYF. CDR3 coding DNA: TGTGCCAGCAGTTACTCGATCTCAGATACGCAGTATTTT.

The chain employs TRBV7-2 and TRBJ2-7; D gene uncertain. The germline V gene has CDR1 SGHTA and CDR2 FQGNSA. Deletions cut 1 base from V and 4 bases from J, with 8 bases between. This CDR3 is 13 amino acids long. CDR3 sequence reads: CASSLVLGYEQYF. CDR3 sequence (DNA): TGTGCCAGCAGCTTAGTATTGGGGTACGAGCAGTACTTC.

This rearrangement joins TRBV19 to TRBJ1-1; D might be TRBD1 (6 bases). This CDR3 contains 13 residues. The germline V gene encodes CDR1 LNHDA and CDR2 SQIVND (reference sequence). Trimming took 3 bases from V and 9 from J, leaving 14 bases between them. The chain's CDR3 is CASSIGPDRKAFF. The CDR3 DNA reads TGTGCCAGTAGTATCGGCCCGGACAGAAAAGCTTTCTTT.

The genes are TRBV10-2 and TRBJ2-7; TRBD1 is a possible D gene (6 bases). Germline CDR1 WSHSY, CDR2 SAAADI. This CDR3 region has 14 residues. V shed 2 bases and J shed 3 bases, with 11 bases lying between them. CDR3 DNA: TGCGCCAGCAGTGAGAGGGGGATAGGCTACGAGCAGTACTTC. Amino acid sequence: CASSERGIGYEQYF.

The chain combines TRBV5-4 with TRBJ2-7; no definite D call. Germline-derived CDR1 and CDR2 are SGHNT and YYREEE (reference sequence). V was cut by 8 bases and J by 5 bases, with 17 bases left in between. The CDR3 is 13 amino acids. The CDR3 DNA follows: TGTGCCAGTCACCCCTCAGATCGGGACGAGCAGTACTTC. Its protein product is CASHPSDRDEQYF.

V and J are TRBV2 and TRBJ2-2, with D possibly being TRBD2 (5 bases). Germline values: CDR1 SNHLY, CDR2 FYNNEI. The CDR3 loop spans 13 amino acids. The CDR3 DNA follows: TGTGCTCGGGGAACGGGGAACACCGGGGAGCTGTTTTTT. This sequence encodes CARGTGNTGELFF.

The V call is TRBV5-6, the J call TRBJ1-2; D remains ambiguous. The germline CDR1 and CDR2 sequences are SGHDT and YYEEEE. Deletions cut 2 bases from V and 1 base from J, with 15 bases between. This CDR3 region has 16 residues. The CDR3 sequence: CASSFENKILNYGYTF. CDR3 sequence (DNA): TGTGCCAGCAGCTTCGAAAACAAGATACTTAACTATGGCTACACCTTC.

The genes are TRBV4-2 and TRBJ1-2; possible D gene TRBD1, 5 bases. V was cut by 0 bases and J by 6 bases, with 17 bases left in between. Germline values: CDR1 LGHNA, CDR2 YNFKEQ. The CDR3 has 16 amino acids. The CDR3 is CASSQETGSGTNGYTF. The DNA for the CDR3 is TGTGCCAGCAGCCAAGAAACGGGCTCCGGGACTAATGGCTACACCTTC.

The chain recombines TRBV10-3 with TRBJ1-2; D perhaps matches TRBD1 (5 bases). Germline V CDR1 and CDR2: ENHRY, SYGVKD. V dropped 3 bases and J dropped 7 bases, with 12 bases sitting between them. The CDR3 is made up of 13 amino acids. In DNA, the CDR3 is TGTGCCATCAGTGATGCAGGGCTCGGTGGCTACACCTTC. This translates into CAISDAGLGGYTF.

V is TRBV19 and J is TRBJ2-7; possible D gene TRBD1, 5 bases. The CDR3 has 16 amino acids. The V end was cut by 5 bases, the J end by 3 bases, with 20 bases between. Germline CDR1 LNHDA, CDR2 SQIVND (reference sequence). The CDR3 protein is CASSANRYSSIYEQYF. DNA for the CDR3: TGTGCCAGTAGTGCGAACAGGTACAGTAGTATCTACGAGCAGTACTTC.

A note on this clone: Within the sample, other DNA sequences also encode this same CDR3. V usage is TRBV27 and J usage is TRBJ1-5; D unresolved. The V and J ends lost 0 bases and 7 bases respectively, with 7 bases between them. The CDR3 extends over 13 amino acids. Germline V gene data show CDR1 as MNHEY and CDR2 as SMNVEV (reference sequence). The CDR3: CASSLSPSQPQHF. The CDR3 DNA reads TGTGCCAGCAGTTTATCCCCTAGCCAGCCCCAGCATTTT.

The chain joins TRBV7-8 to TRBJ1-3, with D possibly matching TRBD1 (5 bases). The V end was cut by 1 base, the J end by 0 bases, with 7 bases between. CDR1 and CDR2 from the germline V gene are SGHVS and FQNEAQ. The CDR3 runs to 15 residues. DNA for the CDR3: TGTGCCAGCAGCTTAGGGGGCAGCTCTGGAAACACCATATATTTT. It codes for CASSLGGSSGNTIYF. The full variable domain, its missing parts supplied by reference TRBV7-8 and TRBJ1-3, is GAGVSQSPRYKVAKRGQDVALRCDPISGHVSLFWYQQALGQGPEFLTYFQNEAQLDKSGLPSDRFFAERPEGSVSTLKIQRTQQEDSAVYLCASSLGGSSGNTIYFGEGSWLTVV.

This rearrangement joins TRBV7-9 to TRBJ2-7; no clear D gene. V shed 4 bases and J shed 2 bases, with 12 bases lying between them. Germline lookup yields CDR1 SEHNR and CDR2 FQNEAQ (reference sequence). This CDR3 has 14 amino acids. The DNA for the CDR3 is TGTGCCAGCAGCTCGGTAGGACGGGCCTACGAGCAGTACTTC. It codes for CASSSVGRAYEQYF. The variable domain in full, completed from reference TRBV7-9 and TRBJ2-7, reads DTGVSQNPRHKITKRGQNVTFRCDPISEHNRLYWYRQTLGQGPEFLTYFQNEAQLEKSRLLSDRFSAERPKGSFSTLEIQRTEQGDSAMYLCASSSVGRAYEQYFGPGTRLTVT.

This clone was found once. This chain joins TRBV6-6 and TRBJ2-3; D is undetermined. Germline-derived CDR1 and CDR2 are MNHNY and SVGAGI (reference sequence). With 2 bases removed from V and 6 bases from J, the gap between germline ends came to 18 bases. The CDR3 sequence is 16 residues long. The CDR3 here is CASSYVRATHADTQYF. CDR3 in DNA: TGTGCCAGCAGTTACGTCCGGGCCACCCATGCGGATACGCAGTATTTT.

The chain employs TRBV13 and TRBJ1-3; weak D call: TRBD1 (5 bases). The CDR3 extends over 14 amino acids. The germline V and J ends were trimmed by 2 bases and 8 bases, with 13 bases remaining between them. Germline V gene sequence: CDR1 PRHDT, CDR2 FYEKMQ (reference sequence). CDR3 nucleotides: TGTGCCAGCAGCTTACCAGGGTTAGGGGACACCATATATTTT. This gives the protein CASSLPGLGDTIYF.

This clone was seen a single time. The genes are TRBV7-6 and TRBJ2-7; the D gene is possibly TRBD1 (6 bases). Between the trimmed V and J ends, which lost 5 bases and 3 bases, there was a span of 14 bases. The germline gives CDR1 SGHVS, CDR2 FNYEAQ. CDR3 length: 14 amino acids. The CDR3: CASSQISDSYEQYF. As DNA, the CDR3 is TGTGCCAGCAGCCAAATTTCGGACAGCTACGAGCAGTACTTC.

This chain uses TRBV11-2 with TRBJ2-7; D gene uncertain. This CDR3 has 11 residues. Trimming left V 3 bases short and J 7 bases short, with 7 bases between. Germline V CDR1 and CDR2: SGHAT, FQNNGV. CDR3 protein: CASSFFEEQYF. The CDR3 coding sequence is TGTGCCAGCAGCTTCTTTGAGGAGCAGTACTTC.

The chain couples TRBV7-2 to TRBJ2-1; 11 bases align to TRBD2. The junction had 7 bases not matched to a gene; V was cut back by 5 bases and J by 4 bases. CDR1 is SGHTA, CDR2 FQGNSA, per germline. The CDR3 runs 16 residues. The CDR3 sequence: CASSTPGLADYNEQFF. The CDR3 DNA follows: TGTGCCAGCAGCACACCGGGACTAGCGGATTACAATGAGCAGTTCTTC.

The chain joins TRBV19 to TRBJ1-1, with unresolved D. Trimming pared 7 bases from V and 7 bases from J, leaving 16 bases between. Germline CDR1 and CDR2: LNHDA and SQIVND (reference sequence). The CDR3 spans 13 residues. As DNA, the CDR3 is TGTGCCAGTACCTCGTTCGAAGGGATTGAAGCTTTCTTT. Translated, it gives CASTSFEGIEAFF.

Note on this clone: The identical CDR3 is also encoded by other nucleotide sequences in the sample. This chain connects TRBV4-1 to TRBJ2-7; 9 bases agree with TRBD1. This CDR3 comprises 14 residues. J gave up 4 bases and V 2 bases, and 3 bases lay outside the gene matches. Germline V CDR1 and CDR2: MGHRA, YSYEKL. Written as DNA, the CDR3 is TGCGCCAGCAGCCAAAAACAGGGGGCTTACGAGCAGTACTTC. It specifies CASSQKQGAYEQYF.

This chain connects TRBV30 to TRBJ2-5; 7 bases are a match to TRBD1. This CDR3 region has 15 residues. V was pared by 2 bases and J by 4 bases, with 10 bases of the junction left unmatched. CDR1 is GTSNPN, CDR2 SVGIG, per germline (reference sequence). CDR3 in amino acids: CAWSYLTGDGETQYF. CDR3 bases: TGTGCCTGGAGTTACCTAACAGGGGACGGAGAGACCCAGTACTTC.

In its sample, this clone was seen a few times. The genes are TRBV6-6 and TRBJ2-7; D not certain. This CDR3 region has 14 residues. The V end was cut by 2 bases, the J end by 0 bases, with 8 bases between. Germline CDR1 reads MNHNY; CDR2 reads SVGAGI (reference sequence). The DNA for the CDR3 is TGTGCCAGCAGTTACCCCAGTAGCTCCTACGAGCAGTACTTC. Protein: CASSYPSSSYEQYF.

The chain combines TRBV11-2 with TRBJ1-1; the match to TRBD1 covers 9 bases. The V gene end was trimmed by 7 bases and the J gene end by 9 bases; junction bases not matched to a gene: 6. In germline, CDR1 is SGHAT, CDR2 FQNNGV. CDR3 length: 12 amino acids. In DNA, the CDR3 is TGTGCCAGCACCATCGGGACAGGGCAAGCTTTCTTT. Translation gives CASTIGTGQAFF.

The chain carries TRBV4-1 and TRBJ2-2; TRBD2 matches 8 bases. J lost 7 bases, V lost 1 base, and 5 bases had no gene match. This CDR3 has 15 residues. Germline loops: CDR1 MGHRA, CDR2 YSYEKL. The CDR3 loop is CASSQAGRGIGELFF. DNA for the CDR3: TGCGCCAGCAGCCAAGCCGGGAGGGGAATCGGGGAGCTGTTTTTT.